This is a list of T cell receptor beta chains from one sample in a study of Ad26.COV2.S vaccination and SARS-CoV-2 variants. Clones were sequenced by immunoSEQ multiplex PCR, and TCRdb holds only the in-frame ones, with some missing. The sample includes 300,000 to 400,000 clones, roughly 90% of them seen just once. Material: peripheral blood, obtained in a trial of Ad26.COV2.S vaccine versus placebo. All receptors come from a person aged 18-65 years who received the Ad26.COV2.S COVID-19 vaccine or a placebo. Both conserved end residues are part of each CDR3. The D gene is left open where the match is weak. Clone size is stated in some rows and not others, as once, few, many or a class when expanded.

j_call: TRBJ2-7; clone_size: .; v_call: TRBV7-2; d_call: .; cdr3_nt: TGTGCCAGCAGCTTAAGGGGTCGTACCTACGAGCAGTACTTC; cdr3_aa: CASSLRGRTYEQYF
j_call: TRBJ1-1; clone_size: once; v_call: TRBV27; d_call: .; cdr3_nt: TGTGCCAGCAGTTTAATGGTCGGAGGGGGTGGGAGCGGCACTGAAGCTTTCTTT; cdr3_aa: CASSLMVGGGGSGTEAFF
j_call: TRBJ2-1; clone_size: .; v_call: TRBV29-1; d_call: .; cdr3_nt: TGCAGCGTTGGCGGCGGCCTAAGCTCCTACAATGAGCAGTTCTTC; cdr3_aa: CSVGGGLSSYNEQFF
j_call: TRBJ2-7; clone_size: .; v_call: TRBV4-3; d_call: .; cdr3_nt: TGCGCCAGCAGCCAAGATCTTTTGGCTGGCGAGCAGTACTTC; cdr3_aa: CASSQDLLAGEQYF
j_call: TRBJ1-3; clone_size: once; v_call: TRBV28; d_call: TRBD1; cdr3_nt: TGTGCCAGCAGGGCCAACAGGGGAACCGGAAACACCATATATTTT; cdr3_aa: CASRANRGTGNTIYF
j_call: TRBJ1-2; clone_size: .; v_call: TRBV5-4; d_call: .; cdr3_nt: TGTGCCAGCAGCTTGACAGGAACTAACTATGGCTACACCTTC; cdr3_aa: CASSLTGTNYGYTF
j_call: TRBJ1-2; clone_size: .; v_call: TRBV6-6; d_call: .; cdr3_nt: TGTGCCAGCAGGGATGACAGTTTTGGCTACACCTTC; cdr3_aa: CASRDDSFGYTF
j_call: TRBJ2-5; clone_size: .; v_call: TRBV18; d_call: TRBD2; cdr3_nt: TGTGCCAGCTCACCACCCGAGCGGCTAGCGGAACAAGAGACCCAGTACTTC; cdr3_aa: CASSPPERLAEQETQYF
j_call: TRBJ1-3; clone_size: .; v_call: TRBV20-1; d_call: .; cdr3_nt: TGCAGTGCACAGGCCCGAAACACCATATATTTT; cdr3_aa: CSAQARNTIYF
j_call: TRBJ2-5; clone_size: .; v_call: TRBV13; d_call: TRBD1; cdr3_nt: TGTGCCAGCAGTTCCGGGACAGGGATAGGGGGAGAGACCCAGTACTTC; cdr3_aa: CASSSGTGIGGETQYF
j_call: TRBJ2-1; clone_size: once; v_call: TRBV10-1; d_call: TRBD2; cdr3_nt: TGCGCCAGCAGTGAGGTTCTAGCGGGAGCCGACAATGAGCAGTTCTTC; cdr3_aa: CASSEVLAGADNEQFF
j_call: TRBJ2-7; clone_size: .; v_call: TRBV5-4; d_call: TRBD2; cdr3_nt: TGTGCCAGCAGCCCCGGCGGCGCGGGGGGCCTCTACGAGCAGTACTTC; cdr3_aa: CASSPGGAGGLYEQYF
j_call: TRBJ2-1; clone_size: .; v_call: TRBV5-4; d_call: .; cdr3_nt: TGTGCCAGCACCGCAATCGAGGAACGCAACAATGAGCAGTTCTTC; cdr3_aa: CASTAIEERNNEQFF
j_call: TRBJ1-2; clone_size: .; v_call: TRBV18; d_call: TRBD1; cdr3_nt: TGTGCCAGCTCCCCGGCCGATTCCGGGACAGGGGACTATGGCTACACCTTC; cdr3_aa: CASSPADSGTGDYGYTF
j_call: TRBJ1-4; clone_size: once; v_call: TRBV5-5; d_call: .; cdr3_nt: TGTGCCAGCAGCTCCCAGGGAGCCTCCAATGAAAAACTGTTTTTT; cdr3_aa: CASSSQGASNEKLFF
j_call: TRBJ2-7; clone_size: .; v_call: TRBV6-2/TRBV6-3; d_call: TRBD1; cdr3_nt: TGTGCCAGCAGTTACTCGGGGACAGGGGGCTACGAGCAGTACTTC; cdr3_aa: CASSYSGTGGYEQYF
j_call: TRBJ2-5; clone_size: .; v_call: TRBV7-9; d_call: .; cdr3_nt: TGTGCCAGCAGCTTAAGTGGAAACAGCCCCTCGGGGACCCAGTACTTC; cdr3_aa: CASSLSGNSPSGTQYF
j_call: TRBJ2-5; clone_size: .; v_call: TRBV7-9; d_call: .; cdr3_nt: TGTGCCAGCCGTTCCTCAGAGGGAGAGACCCAGTACTTC; cdr3_aa: CASRSSEGETQYF
j_call: TRBJ2-1; clone_size: .; v_call: TRBV30; d_call: TRBD1; cdr3_nt: TGTGCCTTACCGGGACAGGGGGCGAAGGGCTCCTACAATGAGCAGTTCTTC; cdr3_aa: CALPGQGAKGSYNEQFF
j_call: TRBJ1-1; clone_size: .; v_call: TRBV19; d_call: TRBD1; cdr3_nt: TGTGCCAGTAGCACCGGGACAGGGGGCACTGAAGCTTTCTTT; cdr3_aa: CASSTGTGGTEAFF
j_call: TRBJ1-5; clone_size: .; v_call: TRBV5-5; d_call: .; cdr3_nt: TGTGCCAGCAGCTCGGGCCTGGGGACGAGCAATCAGCCCCAGCATTTT; cdr3_aa: CASSSGLGTSNQPQHF
j_call: TRBJ2-2; clone_size: .; v_call: TRBV24-1; d_call: TRBD1; cdr3_nt: TGTGCCACCAGTGATCCGTCCGGGACAGGCACGTCGAACACCGGGGAGCTGTTTTTT; cdr3_aa: CATSDPSGTGTSNTGELFF
j_call: TRBJ2-7; clone_size: .; v_call: TRBV5-6; d_call: TRBD2; cdr3_nt: TGTGCCAGCAGTACTCCGGGACTAGATTACGAGCAGTACTTC; cdr3_aa: CASSTPGLDYEQYF
j_call: TRBJ1-2; clone_size: few; v_call: TRBV19; d_call: TRBD1; cdr3_nt: TGTGCCAGTAGGCCGAGGGGTGGCCTCAGGGGGCCCTTTTATGGCTACACCTTC; cdr3_aa: CASRPRGGLRGPFYGYTF
j_call: TRBJ1-4; clone_size: many; v_call: TRBV15; d_call: TRBD1; cdr3_nt: TGTGCCACCAGCAGATATTCAGGGGGGGACGGTGAAAAACTGTTTTTT; cdr3_aa: CATSRYSGGDGEKLFF
j_call: TRBJ2-1; clone_size: once; v_call: TRBV11-2; d_call: TRBD2; cdr3_nt: TGTGCCAGCAGCTTTGCCCCCACTAGCGCCCTAGGCAATGAGCAGTTCTTC; cdr3_aa: CASSFAPTSALGNEQFF
j_call: TRBJ2-5; clone_size: .; v_call: TRBV18; d_call: .; cdr3_nt: TGTGCCAGCTCGCCTCGGATCCCAGAGACCCAGTACTTC; cdr3_aa: CASSPRIPETQYF
j_call: TRBJ1-1; clone_size: .; v_call: TRBV19; d_call: TRBD1; cdr3_nt: TGTGCCAGTAGTCCGGAGGGGGCGAACCAAATGAACACTGAAGCTTTCTTT; cdr3_aa: CASSPEGANQMNTEAFF
j_call: TRBJ2-7; clone_size: .; v_call: TRBV12-5; d_call: .; cdr3_nt: TGTGCTAGTGGTGCCTCGGACGGCTCCTACGAGCAGTACTTC; cdr3_aa: CASGASDGSYEQYF
j_call: TRBJ2-3; clone_size: .; v_call: TRBV6-5; d_call: .; cdr3_nt: TGTGCCAGCAGTTTGGGGGACACCAACACAGATACGCAGTATTTT; cdr3_aa: CASSLGDTNTDTQYF
j_call: TRBJ1-2; clone_size: .; v_call: TRBV11-3; d_call: .; cdr3_nt: TGTGCCAGCAGCGACGGGGGGCTAATCGGAGGCTACACCTTC; cdr3_aa: CASSDGGLIGGYTF
j_call: TRBJ1-2; clone_size: .; v_call: TRBV30; d_call: .; cdr3_nt: TGTGCCTGGGACAGACGGAACGGCTACACCTTC; cdr3_aa: CAWDRRNGYTF
j_call: TRBJ2-7; clone_size: .; v_call: TRBV6-2/TRBV6-3; d_call: .; cdr3_nt: TGTGCCAGCAGTTACTCCGGACTGGTCTACGAGCAGTACTTC; cdr3_aa: CASSYSGLVYEQYF
j_call: TRBJ1-1; clone_size: .; v_call: TRBV7-2; d_call: .; cdr3_nt: TGTGCCAGCAGCCCCGTGGGGGGGACTGAAGCTTTCTTT; cdr3_aa: CASSPVGGTEAFF
j_call: TRBJ1-5; clone_size: .; v_call: TRBV10-1; d_call: .; cdr3_nt: TGCGCCAGCAGTGAGTCGGGGGGCGCCGGCAATCAGCCCCAGCATTTT; cdr3_aa: CASSESGGAGNQPQHF
j_call: TRBJ2-1; clone_size: .; v_call: TRBV7-6; d_call: .; cdr3_nt: TGTGCCAGCAGCTTCGTACGGCAGGGAGTCCCCTACAATGAGCAGTTCTTC; cdr3_aa: CASSFVRQGVPYNEQFF
j_call: TRBJ1-3; clone_size: .; v_call: TRBV18; d_call: TRBD1; cdr3_nt: TGTGCCAGCTCACCCGGAAGACAGGGGGGAAACACCATATATTTT; cdr3_aa: CASSPGRQGGNTIYF
j_call: TRBJ2-1; clone_size: .; v_call: TRBV3-1/TRBV3-2; d_call: TRBD2; cdr3_nt: TGTGCCAGCAGCCAAGTTAAGGGTAGCGGGGGCAGGGGCTCCTACAATGAGCAGTTCTTC; cdr3_aa: CASSQVKGSGGRGSYNEQFF
j_call: TRBJ2-3; clone_size: .; v_call: TRBV4-2; d_call: TRBD2; cdr3_nt: TGTGCCAGCAGCCAAGAGGCGGGAGGTGGGGCAGATACGCAGTATTTT; cdr3_aa: CASSQEAGGGADTQYF
j_call: TRBJ1-2; clone_size: .; v_call: TRBV19; d_call: .; cdr3_nt: TGTGCCAGTAGTATGAAAGGGAACAATGGCTACACCTTC; cdr3_aa: CASSMKGNNGYTF
j_call: TRBJ2-2; clone_size: .; v_call: TRBV7-8; d_call: .; cdr3_nt: TGTGCCAGCAGCCCGCGGGGAGCCCCCGGGGAGCTGTTTTTT; cdr3_aa: CASSPRGAPGELFF
j_call: TRBJ2-3; clone_size: .; v_call: TRBV4-1; d_call: .; cdr3_nt: TGCGCCAGCAGCCAAGGAGGGGCAGGGCTTCAAGATACGCAGTATTTT; cdr3_aa: CASSQGGAGLQDTQYF
j_call: TRBJ1-2; clone_size: .; v_call: TRBV4-3; d_call: TRBD1; cdr3_nt: TGCGCCAGCAGCCAAGGAGACAGGGTCTATGGCTACACCTTC; cdr3_aa: CASSQGDRVYGYTF
j_call: TRBJ2-2; clone_size: .; v_call: TRBV5-1; d_call: TRBD1; cdr3_nt: TGCGCCAGCAGCTTTGGGGACAGGGATGTCGGGGAGCTGTTTTTT; cdr3_aa: CASSFGDRDVGELFF
j_call: TRBJ1-2; clone_size: .; v_call: TRBV10-3; d_call: .; cdr3_nt: TGTGCCATCACCCCGGGAAACTATGGCTACACCTTC; cdr3_aa: CAITPGNYGYTF
j_call: TRBJ2-7; clone_size: .; v_call: TRBV5-6; d_call: TRBD1; cdr3_nt: TGTGCCAGCAGCTGGGGACAGGGCGGCTACGAGCAGTACTTC; cdr3_aa: CASSWGQGGYEQYF
j_call: TRBJ2-2; clone_size: .; v_call: TRBV7-2; d_call: TRBD2; cdr3_nt: TGTGCCAGCAGCTTAGGCGTAGCGGGGGGGCCTCGGGGCACCGGGGAGCTGTTTTTT; cdr3_aa: CASSLGVAGGPRGTGELFF
j_call: TRBJ1-2; clone_size: .; v_call: TRBV18; d_call: TRBD1; cdr3_nt: TGTGCCAGCTCACCACTAGGAACAGGGGACGCTAACTATGGCTACACCTTC; cdr3_aa: CASSPLGTGDANYGYTF
j_call: TRBJ2-2; clone_size: .; v_call: TRBV11-2; d_call: TRBD1; cdr3_nt: TGTGCCAGCAGCAGGACAGGGGATAGCGGACCAAACACCGGGGAGCTGTTTTTT; cdr3_aa: CASSRTGDSGPNTGELFF
j_call: TRBJ2-1; clone_size: .; v_call: TRBV27; d_call: TRBD2; cdr3_nt: TGTGCCAGCAGTCCCTCGACTAGCGGGAGGAATGAGCAGTTCTTC; cdr3_aa: CASSPSTSGRNEQFF
j_call: TRBJ2-3; clone_size: .; v_call: TRBV2; d_call: .; cdr3_nt: TGTGCCAGCTGTGGGGATACGCAGTATTTT; cdr3_aa: CASCGDTQYF
j_call: TRBJ1-5; clone_size: few; v_call: TRBV19; d_call: .; cdr3_nt: TGTGCCAGTAGTATAGTATCCGGGAATCAGCCCCAGCATTTT; cdr3_aa: CASSIVSGNQPQHF
j_call: TRBJ1-2; clone_size: once; v_call: TRBV14; d_call: .; cdr3_nt: TGTGCCAGCAGCCAAGATAACCCCGCTAACTATGGCTACACCTTC; cdr3_aa: CASSQDNPANYGYTF
j_call: TRBJ1-2; clone_size: .; v_call: TRBV19; d_call: TRBD1; cdr3_nt: TGTGCCAGTAGTAGTAGGACAGGGAAACCCAAAATGGGCGGCTACACCTTC; cdr3_aa: CASSSRTGKPKMGGYTF
j_call: TRBJ1-5; clone_size: .; v_call: TRBV6-5; d_call: .; cdr3_nt: TGTGCCAGCAGTTCTCCCAATCAGCCCCAGCATTTT; cdr3_aa: CASSSPNQPQHF
j_call: TRBJ1-2; clone_size: .; v_call: TRBV19; d_call: .; cdr3_nt: TGTGCCAGTTCATCTAATATCGGCTATGGCTACACCTTC; cdr3_aa: CASSSNIGYGYTF
j_call: TRBJ2-1; clone_size: .; v_call: TRBV6-2/TRBV6-3; d_call: .; cdr3_nt: TGTGCCAGCAGCCCCCGGCCCTTCAATGAGCAGTTCTTC; cdr3_aa: CASSPRPFNEQFF
j_call: TRBJ1-6; clone_size: .; v_call: TRBV19; d_call: .; cdr3_nt: TGTGCCAGTAGTTTGGAGGGGTTGGCACCCCTCCACTTT; cdr3_aa: CASSLEGLAPLHF
j_call: TRBJ2-6; clone_size: .; v_call: TRBV2; d_call: .; cdr3_nt: TGTGCCAGCAGTACCTTCTCTGGGGCCAACGTCCTGACTTTC; cdr3_aa: CASSTFSGANVLTF
j_call: TRBJ1-5; clone_size: .; v_call: TRBV18; d_call: TRBD1; cdr3_nt: TGTGCCAGCTCAATCCAGGGGGCGGACAATCAGCCCCAGCATTTT; cdr3_aa: CASSIQGADNQPQHF